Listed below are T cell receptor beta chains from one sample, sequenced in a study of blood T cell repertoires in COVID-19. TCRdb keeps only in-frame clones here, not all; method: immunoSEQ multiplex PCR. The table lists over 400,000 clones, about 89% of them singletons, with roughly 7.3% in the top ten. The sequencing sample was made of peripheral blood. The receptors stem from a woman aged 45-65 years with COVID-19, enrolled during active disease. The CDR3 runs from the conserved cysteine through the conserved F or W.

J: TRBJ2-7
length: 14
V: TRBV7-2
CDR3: CASSLRLAAYEQYF

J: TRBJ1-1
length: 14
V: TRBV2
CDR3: CAAQGGQGFTEAFF

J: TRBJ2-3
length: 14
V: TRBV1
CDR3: CTSTTRKRLDTQYF

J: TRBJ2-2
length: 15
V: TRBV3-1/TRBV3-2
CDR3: CASSKLAGAPGELFF

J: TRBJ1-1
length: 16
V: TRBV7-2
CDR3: CASSPRDRGLNTEAFF

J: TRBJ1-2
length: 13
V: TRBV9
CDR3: CASSRYRGHGYTF

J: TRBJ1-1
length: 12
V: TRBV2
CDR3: CASGGEATEAFF

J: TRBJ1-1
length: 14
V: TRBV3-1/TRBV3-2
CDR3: CASTYGGSDTEAFF

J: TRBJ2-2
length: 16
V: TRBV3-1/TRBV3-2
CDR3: CASSPLGGGATGELFF

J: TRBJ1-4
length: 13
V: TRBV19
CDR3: CASSIVAGEKLFF

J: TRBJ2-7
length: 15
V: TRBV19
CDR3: CASSVTGPMVYEQYF

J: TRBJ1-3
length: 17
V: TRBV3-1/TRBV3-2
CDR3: CASSQDFPRQGAGTIYF

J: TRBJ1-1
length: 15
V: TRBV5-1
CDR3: CASSLPGQGDVEAFF

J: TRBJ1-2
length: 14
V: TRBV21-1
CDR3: CASSKIRDRHGYTF

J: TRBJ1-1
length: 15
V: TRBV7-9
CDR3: CASSFGTGGNTEAFF

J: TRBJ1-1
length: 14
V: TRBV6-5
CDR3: CASSLGQRNTEAFF

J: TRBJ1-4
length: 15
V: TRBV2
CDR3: CASTSTGGLNEKLFF

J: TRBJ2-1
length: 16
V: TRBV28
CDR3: CASSFISGRGYNEQFF

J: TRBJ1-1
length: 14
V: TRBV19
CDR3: CASSTLDSRDEAFF

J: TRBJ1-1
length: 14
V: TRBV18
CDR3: CASSPFDSATEAFF

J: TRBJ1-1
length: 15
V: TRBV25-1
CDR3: CASTQGGGGSTEAFF

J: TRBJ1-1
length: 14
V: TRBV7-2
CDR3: CASRKGAGNTEAFF

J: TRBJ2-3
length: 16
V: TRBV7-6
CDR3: CASSLDSGEGWDTQYF

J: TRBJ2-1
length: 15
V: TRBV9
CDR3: CASSVTGGAYNEQFF

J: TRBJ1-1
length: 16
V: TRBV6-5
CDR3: CASSYSPPGQGAQAFF

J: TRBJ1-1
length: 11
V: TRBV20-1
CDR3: CSARGGTEAFF

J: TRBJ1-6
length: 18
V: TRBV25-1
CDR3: CASSPPNRGGSYNSPLHF

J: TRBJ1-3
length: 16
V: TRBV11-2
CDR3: CASTLGAATSGNTIYF

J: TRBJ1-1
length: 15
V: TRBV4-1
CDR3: CASSQDGAPNTEAFF

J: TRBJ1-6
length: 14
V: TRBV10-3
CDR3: CAISVAGGKSPLHF

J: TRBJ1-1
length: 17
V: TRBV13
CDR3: CASSLLGFRSGRTEAFF

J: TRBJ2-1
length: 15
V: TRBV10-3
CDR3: CAISVGLAGGNEQFF

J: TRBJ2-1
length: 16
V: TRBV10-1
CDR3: CASSEGRDLSYNEQFF

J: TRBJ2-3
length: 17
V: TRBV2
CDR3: CATPSGGTSRVSDTQYF

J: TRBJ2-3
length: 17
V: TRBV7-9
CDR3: CASSLLGLAGGQDTQYF

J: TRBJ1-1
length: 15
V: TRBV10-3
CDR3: CATRQGPEMNTEAFF

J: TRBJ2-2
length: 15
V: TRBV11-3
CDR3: CASSFGQGGSGELFF

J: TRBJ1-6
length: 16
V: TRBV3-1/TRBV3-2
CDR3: CASSHLPDSYNSPLHF

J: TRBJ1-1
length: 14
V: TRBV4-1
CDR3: CASSQTTGGTEAFF

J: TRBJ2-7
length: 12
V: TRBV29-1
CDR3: CSVGQVASEQYF

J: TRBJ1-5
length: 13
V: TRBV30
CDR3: CAWSPNSNQPQHF

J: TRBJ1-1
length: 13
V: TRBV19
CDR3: CASKEQGVTEAFF

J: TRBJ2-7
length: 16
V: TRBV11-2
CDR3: CASSFFVGPEVGEQYF

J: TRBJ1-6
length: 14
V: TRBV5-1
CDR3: CASSLGQAYSPLHF

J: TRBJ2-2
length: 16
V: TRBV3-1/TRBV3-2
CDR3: CASSQGAGFNTGELFF

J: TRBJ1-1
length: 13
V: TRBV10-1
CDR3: CASSEYRGTEAFF

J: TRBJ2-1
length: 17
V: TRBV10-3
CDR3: CAISESKAETPYNEQFF

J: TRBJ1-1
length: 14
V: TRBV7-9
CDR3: CASSLATANTEAFF

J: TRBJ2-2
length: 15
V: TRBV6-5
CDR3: CASSLRTEHTGELFF

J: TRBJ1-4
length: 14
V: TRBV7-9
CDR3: CASSKGQANEKLFF

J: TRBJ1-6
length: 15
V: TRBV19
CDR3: CASSTGSRYNSPLHF

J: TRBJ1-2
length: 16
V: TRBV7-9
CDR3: CASSFFYTGTVDGYTF

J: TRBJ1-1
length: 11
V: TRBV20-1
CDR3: CSGNKDSEAFF

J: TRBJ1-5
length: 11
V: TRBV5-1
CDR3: CASNGGQPQHF

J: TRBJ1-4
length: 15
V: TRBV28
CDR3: CASSFGTGAVGKLFF

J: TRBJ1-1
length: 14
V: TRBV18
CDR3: CASSPPAGMAEAFF

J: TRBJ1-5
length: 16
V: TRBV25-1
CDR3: CASSEYRRRVNQPQHF

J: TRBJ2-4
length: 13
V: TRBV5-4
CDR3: CASSPGQEYIQYF

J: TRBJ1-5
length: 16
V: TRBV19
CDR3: CASSIRGTASNQPQHF